Listed below are T cell receptor beta chains from one sample, sequenced in a study of blood T cells in healthy people across ages. Via MiXCR, TCRdb re-called the 5' RACE reads, giving one row per CDR3 protein. The table records roughly 1,500,000 distinct CDR3 sequences, about 35% of them present only once. The sample was blood. These receptor sequences come from a woman aged 25 to 45 in good health. Both conserved end residues are part of each CDR3. The D gene is left open where the match is weak. Not all rows give a size; the values are once, few, many and, for expanded clones, a class.

clone_size: NA; v_call: TRBV28; j_call: TRBJ2-7; d_call: NA; cdr3_aa: CASSLPDTTFYEQYF; cdr3_nt: TGTGCCAGCAGTTTACCGGACACTACTTTCTACGAGCAGTACTTC
clone_size: once; v_call: TRBV10-2; j_call: TRBJ1-1; d_call: NA; cdr3_aa: CASRPRSPGTEAFF; cdr3_nt: TGCGCCAGCAGGCCCCGAAGTCCTGGGACTGAAGCTTTCTTT
clone_size: NA; v_call: TRBV5-6; j_call: TRBJ1-4; d_call: TRBD1; cdr3_aa: CASSTQGTYEKLFF; cdr3_nt: TGTGCCAGCAGCACACAGGGGACGTACGAAAAACTGTTTTTT
clone_size: NA; v_call: TRBV11-2; j_call: TRBJ2-7; d_call: NA; cdr3_aa: CASSLSSYTEIVYEQYF; cdr3_nt: TGTGCCAGCAGCTTATCGTCGTACACGGAAATTGTCTACGAGCAGTACTTC
clone_size: NA; v_call: TRBV30; j_call: TRBJ2-7; d_call: TRBD1; cdr3_aa: CAWRARQGDPQYGEQYF; cdr3_nt: TGTGCCTGGAGAGCGAGACAGGGGGACCCTCAATATGGCGAGCAGTACTTC
clone_size: NA; v_call: TRBV4-1; j_call: TRBJ1-5; d_call: NA; cdr3_aa: CASSQLLDRLGQPQHF; cdr3_nt: TGCGCCAGCAGCCAACTCTTAGACAGGTTGGGGCAGCCCCAGCATTTT
clone_size: few; v_call: TRBV5-6; j_call: TRBJ2-3; d_call: NA; cdr3_aa: CASSSYQGKMDTQYF; cdr3_nt: TGTGCCAGCAGCTCTTACCAAGGGAAGATGGATACGCAGTATTTT
clone_size: NA; v_call: TRBV27; j_call: TRBJ1-2; d_call: NA; cdr3_aa: CASSSGDLYGYTF; cdr3_nt: TGTGCCAGCAGCTCGGGGGACCTCTATGGCTACACCTTC
clone_size: NA; v_call: TRBV21-1; j_call: TRBJ2-4; d_call: NA; cdr3_aa: CASSNQTGGRDIQYF; cdr3_nt: TGTGCCAGCAGCAACCAGACAGGGGGCAGGGACATTCAGTACTTC
clone_size: few; v_call: TRBV6-2/TRBV6-3; j_call: TRBJ2-5; d_call: NA; cdr3_aa: CATVDNSYGQYF; cdr3_nt: TGTGCCACCGTGGACAACTCCTACGGGCAGTACTTC
clone_size: few; v_call: TRBV6-6; j_call: TRBJ2-5; d_call: NA; cdr3_aa: CASNLDFLETQYF; cdr3_nt: TGTGCCAGCAACCTGGACTTCCTGGAGACCCAGTACTTC
clone_size: NA; v_call: TRBV3-1; j_call: TRBJ1-2; d_call: TRBD1; cdr3_aa: CASSLPGTGNDGYTF; cdr3_nt: TGTGCCAGCAGCTTGCCCGGGACAGGCAACGATGGCTACACCTTC
clone_size: NA; v_call: TRBV20-1; j_call: TRBJ2-3; d_call: TRBD2; cdr3_aa: CSARTSGRTGTDTQYF; cdr3_nt: TGCAGTGCTAGGACTAGCGGGAGGACCGGAACAGATACGCAGTATTTT
clone_size: many; v_call: TRBV27; j_call: TRBJ2-7; d_call: TRBD1; cdr3_aa: CASSRDRDSYEQYF; cdr3_nt: TGTGCCAGCAGCCGCGACAGGGACTCCTACGAGCAGTACTTC
clone_size: NA; v_call: TRBV2; j_call: TRBJ2-1; d_call: NA; cdr3_aa: CGCSNTPYNEQFF; cdr3_nt: TGTGGGTGTAGTAATACCCCCTACAATGAGCAGTTCTTC
clone_size: few; v_call: TRBV3-1; j_call: TRBJ2-7; d_call: NA; cdr3_aa: CASSQGWDSYEQYF; cdr3_nt: TGTGCCAGCAGCCAAGGGTGGGACTCCTACGAGCAGTACTTC
clone_size: few; v_call: TRBV6-1; j_call: TRBJ1-2; d_call: TRBD1; cdr3_aa: CARGEDRGLEHGYTF; cdr3_nt: TGTGCCAGGGGTGAAGACAGGGGGCTGGAGCATGGCTACACCTTC
clone_size: few; v_call: TRBV6-6; j_call: TRBJ1-5; d_call: NA; cdr3_aa: CASNSQGTNQPQHF; cdr3_nt: TGTGCCAGCAATTCTCAGGGAACCAATCAGCCCCAGCATTTT
clone_size: few; v_call: TRBV3-1; j_call: TRBJ2-7; d_call: NA; cdr3_aa: CASSQVGTSYEQYF; cdr3_nt: TGTGCCAGCAGCCAAGTAGGCACCTCCTACGAGCAGTACTTC
clone_size: NA; v_call: TRBV6-6; j_call: TRBJ1-5; d_call: NA; cdr3_aa: CASSPAASQPQHF; cdr3_nt: TGTGCCAGCAGCCCCGCGGCGAGCCAGCCCCAGCATTTT
clone_size: few; v_call: TRBV9; j_call: TRBJ2-1; d_call: NA; cdr3_aa: CASSTSGLAGYEQFF; cdr3_nt: TGTGCCAGCAGCACATCGGGACTCGCTGGGTATGAGCAGTTCTTC
clone_size: few; v_call: TRBV20-1; j_call: TRBJ1-2; d_call: NA; cdr3_aa: CSASNPVEGSKKIGYTF; cdr3_nt: TGCAGTGCTTCGAACCCCGTGGAGGGGAGCAAGAAGATAGGCTACACCTTC
clone_size: NA; v_call: TRBV7-2; j_call: TRBJ1-1; d_call: TRBD1; cdr3_aa: CASSYWDRGSAEAFF; cdr3_nt: TGTGCCAGCAGCTATTGGGACAGGGGGTCCGCTGAAGCTTTCTTT
clone_size: NA; v_call: TRBV5-1; j_call: TRBJ2-1; d_call: TRBD2; cdr3_aa: CASSVRGGTYNEQFF; cdr3_nt: TGCGCCAGCAGCGTCCGCGGGGGGACCTACAATGAGCAGTTCTTC
clone_size: few; v_call: TRBV20-1; j_call: TRBJ1-1; d_call: NA; cdr3_aa: CSAIAGSNTEAFF; cdr3_nt: TGCAGTGCTATTGCGGGCTCGAACACTGAAGCTTTCTTT
clone_size: few; v_call: TRBV29-1; j_call: TRBJ2-2; d_call: NA; cdr3_aa: CSAIDWPSNTGELFF; cdr3_nt: TGCAGCGCCATAGACTGGCCCTCGAACACCGGGGAGCTGTTTTTT
clone_size: NA; v_call: TRBV27; j_call: TRBJ2-7; d_call: NA; cdr3_aa: CASKGTPGVGGEQYF; cdr3_nt: TGTGCCAGCAAGGGTACACCTGGGGTCGGGGGCGAGCAGTACTTC
clone_size: NA; v_call: TRBV7-2; j_call: TRBJ1-2; d_call: NA; cdr3_aa: CASRNTPSGYTF; cdr3_nt: TGTGCCAGCAGAAATACCCCCTCGGGCTACACCTTC
clone_size: few; v_call: TRBV12-3/TRBV12-4; j_call: TRBJ2-7; d_call: NA; cdr3_aa: CASSWDVGRGNLEQYF; cdr3_nt: TGTGCCAGCAGTTGGGACGTAGGACGAGGTAATTTAGAGCAGTACTTC
clone_size: NA; v_call: TRBV5-5; j_call: TRBJ2-1; d_call: TRBD2; cdr3_aa: CASSFIAGGNNNEQFF; cdr3_nt: TGTGCCAGCAGCTTCATAGCGGGGGGCAACAACAATGAGCAGTTCTTC
clone_size: few; v_call: TRBV9; j_call: TRBJ2-3; d_call: TRBD2; cdr3_aa: CASSPDGLAGADTQYF; cdr3_nt: TGTGCCAGCAGCCCCGACGGGCTAGCGGGGGCAGATACGCAGTATTTT
clone_size: NA; v_call: TRBV24-1; j_call: TRBJ2-3; d_call: NA; cdr3_aa: CATSDLQGSRTDTQYF; cdr3_nt: TGTGCCACCAGTGATTTGCAGGGGAGTAGGACAGATACGCAGTATTTT
clone_size: once; v_call: TRBV3-1; j_call: TRBJ2-5; d_call: TRBD2; cdr3_aa: CASSRLAGGLKETQYF; cdr3_nt: TGTGCCAGCAGCCGACTAGCGGGAGGGCTAAAAGAGACCCAGTACTTC
clone_size: few; v_call: TRBV9; j_call: TRBJ2-3; d_call: TRBD2; cdr3_aa: CASSVETSGNTQYF; cdr3_nt: TGTGCCAGCAGCGTCGAGACTAGCGGAAATACGCAGTATTTT
clone_size: NA; v_call: TRBV6-4; j_call: TRBJ2-3; d_call: NA; cdr3_aa: CASSEGRLDTQYF; cdr3_nt: TGTGCCAGCAGTGAGGGGCGGCTGGATACGCAGTATTTT
clone_size: NA; v_call: TRBV27; j_call: TRBJ2-5; d_call: TRBD1; cdr3_aa: CASSFLGTGQETQYF; cdr3_nt: TGTGCCAGCAGTTTCTTAGGGACAGGTCAAGAGACCCAGTACTTC
clone_size: NA; v_call: TRBV27; j_call: TRBJ1-5; d_call: TRBD1; cdr3_aa: CASSWGGGPNQPQHF; cdr3_nt: TGTGCCAGCAGTTGGGGAGGGGGCCCAAATCAGCCCCAGCATTTT
clone_size: NA; v_call: TRBV20-1; j_call: TRBJ2-7; d_call: NA; cdr3_aa: CSAKREGKSGEQYF; cdr3_nt: TGCAGTGCTAAAAGGGAAGGCAAATCGGGCGAGCAGTACTTC
clone_size: few; v_call: TRBV7-9; j_call: TRBJ2-3; d_call: NA; cdr3_aa: CASSPGRVKGTDTQYF; cdr3_nt: TGTGCCAGCAGCCCGGGCAGGGTGAAGGGCACAGATACGCAGTATTTT
clone_size: NA; v_call: TRBV7-9; j_call: TRBJ2-2; d_call: NA; cdr3_aa: CACPQVTGELFF; cdr3_nt: TGTGCCTGCCCCCAAGTCACCGGGGAGCTGTTTTTT
clone_size: NA; v_call: TRBV28; j_call: TRBJ1-5; d_call: NA; cdr3_aa: CASSYQTGAICQPQHF; cdr3_nt: TGTGCCAGCAGTTACCAGACAGGAGCCATTTGTCAGCCCCAGCATTTT
clone_size: NA; v_call: TRBV6-1; j_call: TRBJ2-7; d_call: NA; cdr3_aa: CASRDPYEQYF; cdr3_nt: TGTGCCAGCAGGGACCCCTACGAGCAGTACTTC
clone_size: once; v_call: TRBV6-6; j_call: TRBJ2-7; d_call: NA; cdr3_aa: CASSSLRDYEQYF; cdr3_nt: TGTGCCAGCAGTTCTCTGAGGGATTACGAGCAGTACTTC
clone_size: few; v_call: TRBV20-1; j_call: TRBJ2-7; d_call: NA; cdr3_aa: CSARQSGTKYEQYF; cdr3_nt: TGCAGTGCTAGACAGTCCGGGACAAAGTACGAGCAGTACTTC
clone_size: NA; v_call: TRBV6-6; j_call: TRBJ1-1; d_call: NA; cdr3_aa: CASSYRVDTEAFF; cdr3_nt: TGTGCCAGCAGTTACAGGGTGGACACTGAAGCTTTCTTT
clone_size: few; v_call: TRBV14; j_call: TRBJ2-7; d_call: TRBD2; cdr3_aa: CASSSYSGTYYEQYF; cdr3_nt: TGTGCCAGCAGCTCTTATAGCGGGACATACTACGAGCAGTACTTC
clone_size: NA; v_call: TRBV28; j_call: TRBJ2-3; d_call: NA; cdr3_aa: CASSLFGEMGDTQYF; cdr3_nt: TGTGCCAGCAGTTTATTTGGGGAGATGGGGGATACGCAGTATTTT
clone_size: NA; v_call: TRBV11-2; j_call: TRBJ2-7; d_call: NA; cdr3_aa: CASSSGISFSYEQYF; cdr3_nt: TGTGCCAGCAGCTCAGGGATTAGCTTCTCCTACGAGCAGTACTTC
clone_size: once; v_call: TRBV6-5; j_call: TRBJ2-1; d_call: NA; cdr3_aa: CASSYSFAEFSYNEQFF; cdr3_nt: TGTGCCAGCAGTTACTCTTTTGCGGAGTTCTCCTACAATGAGCAGTTCTTC
clone_size: NA; v_call: TRBV6-1; j_call: TRBJ1-6; d_call: NA; cdr3_aa: CASSLRDAGSPLHF; cdr3_nt: TGTGCCAGCAGTTTAAGAGACGCCGGTTCACCCCTCCACTTT
clone_size: NA; v_call: TRBV29-1; j_call: TRBJ2-3; d_call: NA; cdr3_aa: CSAGATDTQYF; cdr3_nt: TGCAGCGCCGGAGCCACAGATACGCAGTATTTT
clone_size: NA; v_call: TRBV27; j_call: TRBJ1-5; d_call: NA; cdr3_aa: CASSPALPNQPQHF; cdr3_nt: TGTGCCAGCAGTCCCGCACTCCCCAATCAGCCCCAGCATTTT
clone_size: many; v_call: TRBV6-6; j_call: TRBJ2-3; d_call: TRBD2; cdr3_aa: CASSYAGGDTDTQYF; cdr3_nt: TGTGCCAGCAGTTACGCGGGGGGGGACACAGATACGCAGTATTTT
clone_size: NA; v_call: TRBV20-1; j_call: TRBJ2-5; d_call: NA; cdr3_aa: CSASGPRETQYF; cdr3_nt: TGCAGTGCTTCCGGGCCGCGGGAGACCCAGTACTTC
clone_size: NA; v_call: TRBV5-6; j_call: TRBJ1-2; d_call: TRBD1; cdr3_aa: CASSWTLLTGGDGHGYTF; cdr3_nt: TGTGCCAGCAGCTGGACCCTTCTTACAGGGGGCGATGGGCATGGCTACACCTTC
clone_size: NA; v_call: TRBV6-5; j_call: TRBJ1-5; d_call: TRBD1; cdr3_aa: CASSYSNRDRFSNQPQHF; cdr3_nt: TGTGCCAGCAGTTACTCGAATAGGGACAGATTTTCTAATCAGCCCCAGCATTTT
clone_size: few; v_call: TRBV9; j_call: TRBJ2-7; d_call: NA; cdr3_aa: CASSVAPGIPYEQYF; cdr3_nt: TGTGCCAGCAGCGTAGCTCCGGGTATACCCTACGAGCAGTACTTC
clone_size: few; v_call: TRBV21-1; j_call: TRBJ2-7; d_call: NA; cdr3_aa: CASSLQGPGEQYF; cdr3_nt: TGTGCCAGCAGCCTCCAGGGGCCAGGCGAGCAGTACTTC
clone_size: few; v_call: TRBV10-1; j_call: TRBJ2-1; d_call: TRBD2; cdr3_aa: CASSEKTSGRAPGNNEQFF; cdr3_nt: TGCGCCAGCAGTGAGAAAACTAGCGGGAGGGCCCCAGGGAACAATGAGCAGTTCTTC